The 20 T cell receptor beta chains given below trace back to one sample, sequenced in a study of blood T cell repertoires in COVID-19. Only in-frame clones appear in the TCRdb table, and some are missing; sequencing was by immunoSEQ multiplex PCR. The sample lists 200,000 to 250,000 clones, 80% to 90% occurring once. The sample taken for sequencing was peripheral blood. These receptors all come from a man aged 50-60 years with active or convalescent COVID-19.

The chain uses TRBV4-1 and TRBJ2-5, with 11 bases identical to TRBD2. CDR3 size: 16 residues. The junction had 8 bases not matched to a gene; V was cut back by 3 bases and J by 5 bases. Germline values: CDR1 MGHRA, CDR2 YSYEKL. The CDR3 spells CASSHLTSGTRETQYF. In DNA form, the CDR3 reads TGCGCCAGCAGCCACTTGACTAGCGGGACCCGGGAGACCCAGTACTTC.

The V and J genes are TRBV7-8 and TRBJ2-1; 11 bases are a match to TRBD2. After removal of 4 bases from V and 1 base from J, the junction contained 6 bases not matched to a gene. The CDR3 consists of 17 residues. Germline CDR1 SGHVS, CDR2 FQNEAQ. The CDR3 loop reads CASSSTLAGGSYNEQFF. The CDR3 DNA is TGTGCCAGCAGCTCCACTTTAGCGGGGGGGTCCTACAATGAGCAGTTCTTC.

CDR3 in DNA: TGTGCCAGCAGCTTGGCCGGCCGCGGCTACAATGAGCAGTTCTTC. It translates to CASSLAGRGYNEQFF. J is TRBJ2-1 and V is TRBV5-4; D remains ambiguous. This CDR3 region has 15 residues. Germline CDR1 reads SGHNT; CDR2 reads YYREEE (reference sequence). Trimming took off 0 bases at V and 3 bases at J, with 10 bases between the two ends.

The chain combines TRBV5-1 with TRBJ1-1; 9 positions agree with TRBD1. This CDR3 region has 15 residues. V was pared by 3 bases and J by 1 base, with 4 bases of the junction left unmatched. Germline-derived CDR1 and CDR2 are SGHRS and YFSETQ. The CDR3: CASSWGTGSNTEAFF. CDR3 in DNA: TGCGCCAGCAGCTGGGGGACAGGGTCGAACACTGAAGCTTTCTTT.

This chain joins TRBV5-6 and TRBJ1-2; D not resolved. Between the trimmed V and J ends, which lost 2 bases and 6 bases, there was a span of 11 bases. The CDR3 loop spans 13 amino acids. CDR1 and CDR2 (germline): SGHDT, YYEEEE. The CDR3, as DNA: TGTGCCAGCAGCTTCAACGGACTAGATGGCTACACCTTC. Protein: CASSFNGLDGYTF.

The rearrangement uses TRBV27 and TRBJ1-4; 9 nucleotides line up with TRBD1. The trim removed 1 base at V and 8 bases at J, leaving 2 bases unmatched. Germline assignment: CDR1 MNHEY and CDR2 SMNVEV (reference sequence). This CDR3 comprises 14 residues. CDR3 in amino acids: CASSLYRGREKLFF. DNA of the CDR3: TGTGCCAGCAGTTTATACAGGGGGCGCGAAAAACTGTTTTTT.

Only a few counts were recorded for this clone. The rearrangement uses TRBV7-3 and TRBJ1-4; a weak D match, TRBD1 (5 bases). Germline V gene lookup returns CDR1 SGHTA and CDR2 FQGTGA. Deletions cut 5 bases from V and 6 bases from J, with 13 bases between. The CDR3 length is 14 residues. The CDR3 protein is CASSPGGGDEKLFF. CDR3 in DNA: TGTGCCAGCAGCCCCGGAGGAGGGGATGAAAAACTGTTTTTT.

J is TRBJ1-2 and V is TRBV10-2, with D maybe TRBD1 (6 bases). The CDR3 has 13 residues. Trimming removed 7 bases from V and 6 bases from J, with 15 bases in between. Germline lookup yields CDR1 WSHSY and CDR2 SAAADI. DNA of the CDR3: TGCGCCAGCACTAACGAGAGGGGGAATGGCTACACCTTC. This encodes CASTNERGNGYTF.

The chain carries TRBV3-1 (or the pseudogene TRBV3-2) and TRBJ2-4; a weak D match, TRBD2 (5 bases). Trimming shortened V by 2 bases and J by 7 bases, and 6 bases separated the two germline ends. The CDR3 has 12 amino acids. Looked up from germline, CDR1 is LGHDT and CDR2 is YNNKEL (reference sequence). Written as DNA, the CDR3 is TGTGCCAGCAGCCAACCGGGGAACATTCAGTACTTC. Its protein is CASSQPGNIQYF.

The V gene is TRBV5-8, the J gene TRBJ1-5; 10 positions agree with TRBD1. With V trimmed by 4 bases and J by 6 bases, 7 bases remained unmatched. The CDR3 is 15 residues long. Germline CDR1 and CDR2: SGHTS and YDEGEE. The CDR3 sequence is CASSHGTGVFQPQHF. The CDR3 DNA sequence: TGTGCCAGCAGCCATGGGACAGGGGTTTTTCAGCCCCAGCATTTT.

The CDR3, as DNA: TGCAGCGTTGATCGGATTGAAGGGACAGTCTATGGCTACACCTTC. Protein product: CSVDRIEGTVYGYTF. This chain joins TRBV29-1 and TRBJ1-2; TRBD1 matches 7 bases. The V segment lost 3 bases and the J segment 4 bases; nucleotides outside the gene matches: 11. The CDR3 spans 15 residues. Germline V lookup: CDR1 SQVTM, CDR2 ANQGSEA.

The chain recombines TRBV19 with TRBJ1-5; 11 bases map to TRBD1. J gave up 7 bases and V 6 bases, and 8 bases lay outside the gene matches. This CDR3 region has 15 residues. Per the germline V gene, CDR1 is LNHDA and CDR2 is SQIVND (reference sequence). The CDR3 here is CASRRTGGKRQPQHF. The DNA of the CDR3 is TGTGCCAGTAGGAGGACAGGGGGCAAGCGACAGCCCCAGCATTTT.

This CDR3 is CASSIGGSGGNEQFF. The CDR3 coding sequence is TGTGCCAGTAGTATAGGTGGTAGCGGGGGGAATGAGCAGTTCTTC. The chain employs TRBV19 and TRBJ2-1; 10 bases line up with TRBD2. This CDR3 contains 15 residues. V was pared by 1 base and J by 7 bases, with 4 bases of the junction left unmatched. Germline assignment: CDR1 LNHDA and CDR2 SQIVND (reference sequence). The full variable domain, with the rest looked up from reference TRBV19 and TRBJ2-1, is DGGITQSPKYLFRKEGQNVTLSCEQNLNHDAMYWYRQDPGQGLRLIYYSQIVNDFQKGDIAEGYSVSREKKESFPLTVTSAQKNPTAFYLCASSIGGSGGNEQFFGPGTRLTVL.

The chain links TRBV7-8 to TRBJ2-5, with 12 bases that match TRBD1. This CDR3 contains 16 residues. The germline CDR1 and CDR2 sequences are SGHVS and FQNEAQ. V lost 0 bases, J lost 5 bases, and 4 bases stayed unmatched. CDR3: CASSLAGTGGAETQYF. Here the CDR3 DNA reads TGTGCCAGCAGCTTAGCGGGGACAGGGGGCGCCGAGACCCAGTACTTC.

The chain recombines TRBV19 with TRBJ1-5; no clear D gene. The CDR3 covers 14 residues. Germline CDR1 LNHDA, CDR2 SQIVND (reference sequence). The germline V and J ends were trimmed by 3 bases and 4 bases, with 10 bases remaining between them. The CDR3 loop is CASSMRAANQPQHF. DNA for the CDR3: TGTGCCAGTAGTATGCGGGCGGCTAATCAGCCCCAGCATTTT.

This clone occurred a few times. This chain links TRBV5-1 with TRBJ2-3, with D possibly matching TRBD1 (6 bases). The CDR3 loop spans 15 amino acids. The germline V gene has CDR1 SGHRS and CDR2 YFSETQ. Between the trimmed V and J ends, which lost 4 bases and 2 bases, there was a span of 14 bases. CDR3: CASSPEGVITDTQYF. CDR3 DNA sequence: TGCGCCAGCAGCCCTGAGGGGGTGATCACAGATACGCAGTATTTT. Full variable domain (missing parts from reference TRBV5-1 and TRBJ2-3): KAGVTQTPRYLIKTRGQQVTLSCSPISGHRSVSWYQQTPGQGLQFLFEYFSETQRNKGNFPGRFSGRQFSNSRSEMNVSTLELGDSALYLCASSPEGVITDTQYFGPGTRLTVL.

The DNA for the CDR3 is TGTGCCAGCAGACGGGACTCCCACTACAATGAGCAGTTCTTC. It codes for CASRRDSHYNEQFF. This sequence joins TRBV2 and TRBJ2-1, with D possibly TRBD2 on 6 matching bases. Per the germline V gene, CDR1 is SNHLY and CDR2 is FYNNEI. Trimming stripped 6 bases from V and 3 bases from J, with 12 bases between. The CDR3 has 14 residues. Together with reference TRBV2 and TRBJ2-1, the CDR3 gives the full variable domain: EPEVTQTPSHQVTQMGQEVILRCVPISNHLYFYWYRQILGQKVEFLVSFYNNEISEKSEIFDDQFSVERPDGSNFTLKIRSTKLEDSAMYFCASRRDSHYNEQFFGPGTRLTVL.

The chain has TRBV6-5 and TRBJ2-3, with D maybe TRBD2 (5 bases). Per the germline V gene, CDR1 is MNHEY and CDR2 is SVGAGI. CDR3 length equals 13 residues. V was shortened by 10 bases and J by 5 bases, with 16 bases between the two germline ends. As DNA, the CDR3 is TGTGCCACCTTAAGTTATAGCGAAGATACGCAGTATTTT. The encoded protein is CATLSYSEDTQYF.

Here the CDR3 DNA reads TGTGCCAGCAGTACTAGCCAAGAGACCCAGTACTTC. Residues: CASSTSQETQYF. V is TRBV6-5 and J is TRBJ2-5; a weak D match, TRBD2 (5 bases). This CDR3 has 12 residues. V was pared by 5 bases and J by 1 base, with 5 bases between. Germline V CDR1 and CDR2: MNHEY, SVGAGI.

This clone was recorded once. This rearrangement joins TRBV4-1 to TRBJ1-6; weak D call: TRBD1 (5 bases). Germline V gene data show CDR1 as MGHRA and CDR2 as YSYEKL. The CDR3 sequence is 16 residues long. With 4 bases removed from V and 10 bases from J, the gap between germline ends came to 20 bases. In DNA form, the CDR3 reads TGCGCCAGCAGCCTGGGGGGAAGGGGCTCCGAATCACCCCTCCACTTT. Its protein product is CASSLGGRGSESPLHF.